What follows are 24 T cell receptor beta chains derived from one specimen sequenced in a study of shared clonotypes between healthy human individuals. CD45RO-negative CD8 cells positively selected for CCR7 made up the naive population, which excluded terminally differentiated effector memory CD45RA+ cells. Profiled with immunoSEQ multiplex PCR; TCRdb holds only in-frame clones, not every one. The sample carries roughly 2.1 million clones, 85% to 95% recorded once. The sequencing input was naive CD8+ T cells from PBMCs. These receptors all come from a man between 18 and 35 years old in good health. Some clones in this sample may be carry-over from other donors' samples.

This chain joins TRBV27 and TRBJ1-1; D possibly corresponds to TRBD1 (5 bases). Trimming shortened V by 3 bases and J by 4 bases, and 12 bases separated the two germline ends. This CDR3 region has 14 residues. CDR1 and CDR2 from the germline V gene are MNHEY and SMNVEV (reference sequence). The CDR3 nucleotides read TGTGCCAGCAGTTTTTTTCGGGGACCCACTGAAGCTTTCTTT. Protein product: CASSFFRGPTEAFF.

This clone appeared a few times. J is TRBJ1-2 and V is TRBV7-6, with 8 bases that match TRBD1. CDR3 length equals 13 residues. The ends lost 2 bases at V and 6 bases at J; junction bases unmatched: 2. Looked up from germline, CDR1 is SGHVS and CDR2 is FNYEAQ. The CDR3 loop reads CASSLSRGHGYTF. The CDR3 nucleotides are TGTGCCAGCAGCTTAAGCAGGGGGCATGGCTACACCTTC.

This chain uses TRBV28 with TRBJ2-7, with D perhaps given as TRBD1 or TRBD2 (5 bases each). CDR3 length equals 14 residues. Between the trimmed V and J ends, which lost 6 bases and 0 bases, there was a span of 12 bases. Germline V gene sequence: CDR1 MDHEN, CDR2 SYDVKM. CDR3 sequence reads: CASRGRRDSYEQYF. The CDR3, as DNA: TGTGCCAGCAGGGGACGCAGGGACTCCTACGAGCAGTACTTC.

The rearrangement links TRBV6-4 to TRBJ2-1; 11 positions match TRBD1. CDR1 and CDR2 (germline): MRHNA, SNTAGT. The CDR3 is 14 residues long. J gave up 10 bases and V 6 bases, and 8 bases lay outside the gene matches. CDR3 nucleotide sequence: TGTGCCAGCAGCCCGGACAGGGGGCAAGTAGAGCAGTTCTTC. Translation: CASSPDRGQVEQFF.

This chain links TRBV28 with TRBJ1-4; tentative D call: TRBD1 (6 bases). Germline V gene lookup returns CDR1 MDHEN and CDR2 SYDVKM. The CDR3 length is 15 residues. Trimming cost V 0 bases and J 8 bases, with 13 bases left between them. CDR3 in amino acids: CASSLWDGTLEKLFF. CDR3 coding DNA: TGTGCCAGCAGTTTATGGGACGGGACACTGGAAAAACTGTTTTTT.

This clone showed up just once. The chain combines TRBV5-1 with TRBJ2-7; D is ambiguous. The CDR3 sequence is 15 residues long. V was pared by 3 bases and J by 0 bases, with 13 bases between. Germline V gene sequence: CDR1 SGHRS, CDR2 YFSETQ. CDR3 protein: CASSSKGGGSYEQYF. The CDR3 coding sequence is TGCGCCAGCAGCTCAAAGGGTGGCGGCTCCTACGAGCAGTACTTC.

The chain recombines TRBV7-2 with TRBJ2-1; 9 positions agree with TRBD1. Germline loops: CDR1 SGHTA, CDR2 FQGNSA. V trimming: 1 base; J trimming: 7 bases; junction bases outside the gene matches: 5. The CDR3 loop spans 15 amino acids. The CDR3 nucleotides read TGTGCCAGCAGCTTAGTTAGGACAGGGGAGAATGAGCAGTTCTTC. Its protein is CASSLVRTGENEQFF.

The table lists this clone with a count of one. The CDR3 loop is CASSLGFTEAFF. Written as DNA, the CDR3 is TGTGCCAGTAGCTTAGGCTTCACTGAAGCTTTCTTT. The rearrangement joins TRBV19 to TRBJ1-1, with D unresolved. Trimming took 6 bases from V and 4 from J, leaving 9 bases between them. The CDR3 contains 12 residues. CDR1 and CDR2 from the germline V gene are LNHDA and SQIVND (reference sequence).

V is TRBV25-1 and J is TRBJ2-1; D unresolved. Trimming cost V 7 bases and J 3 bases, with 10 bases left between them. The length of the CDR3 is 13 residues. Germline V gene lookup returns CDR1 MGHDK and CDR2 SYGVNS. This chain's CDR3 is CASTRNLYNEQFF. In DNA form, the CDR3 reads TGTGCCAGCACACGTAACCTCTACAATGAGCAGTTCTTC. The full variable domain, completed using reference TRBV25-1 and TRBJ2-1, is EADIYQTPRYLVIGTGKKITLECSQTMGHDKMYWYQQDPGMELHLIHYSYGVNSTEKGDLSSESTVSRIRTEHFPLTLESARPSHTSQYLCASTRNLYNEQFFGPGTRLTVL.

V is TRBV21-1 and J is TRBJ1-2. TRBV21-1 is a known pseudogene. The CDR3 runs 15 residues. Here the CDR3 reads CASRIGELSLDGYTF. CDR3 nucleotide sequence: TGTGCCAGCAGAATAGGGGAGTTGAGCTTGGATGGCTACACCTTC.

The rearrangement uses TRBV11-2 and TRBJ2-1; D is ambiguous. The germline V and J ends were trimmed by 1 base and 2 bases, with 9 bases remaining between them. This CDR3 spans 15 amino acids. Germline V CDR1 and CDR2: SGHAT, FQNNGV. CDR3 bases: TGTGCCAGCAGCTTAGCGCCAGTGCCCTACAATGAGCAGTTCTTC. Amino acid sequence: CASSLAPVPYNEQFF. Full variable domain (rest looked up from reference TRBV11-2 and TRBJ2-1): EAGVAQSPRYKIIEKRQSVAFWCNPISGHATLYWYQQILGQGPKLLIQFQNNGVVDDSQLPKDRFSAERLKGVDSTLKIQPAKLEDSAVYLCASSLAPVPYNEQFFGPGTRLTVL.

V and J are TRBV29-1 and TRBJ2-4; possible D gene TRBD2, 5 bases. The length of the CDR3 is 10 residues. Trimming pared 6 bases from V and 5 bases from J, leaving 5 bases between. Germline V gene data show CDR1 as SQVTM and CDR2 as ANQGSEA. CDR3 amino acids: CSVGENIQYF. CDR3 coding DNA: TGCAGCGTGGGAGAAAACATTCAGTACTTC.

The gene calls are TRBV7-9 and TRBJ1-4; D call uncertain. The germline V and J ends were trimmed by 2 bases and 8 bases, with 6 bases remaining between them. The germline V gene encodes CDR1 SEHNR and CDR2 FQNEAQ (reference sequence). CDR3 length: 12 residues. The CDR3 nucleotides are TGTGCCAGCAGCTTATTCCCCGAAAAACTGTTTTTT. This codes for CASSLFPEKLFF.

To note about this clone: This sample includes further DNA sequences coding for the same CDR3. This chain links TRBV19 with TRBJ2-6, with D unclear. Trimming left V 6 bases short and J 0 bases short, with 3 bases between. This CDR3 is built from 13 residues. Germline V CDR1 and CDR2: LNHDA, SQIVND (reference sequence). The CDR3 DNA follows: TGTGCCAGTAGGGACTCTGGGGCCAACGTCCTGACTTTC. Protein: CASRDSGANVLTF.

This chain links TRBV7-2 with TRBJ2-7, with D perhaps being TRBD1 or TRBD2 (5 bases each). Germline V gene sequence: CDR1 SGHTA, CDR2 FQGNSA. CDR3 length equals 12 residues. V lost 5 bases and J 4 bases, leaving 9 bases between the germline ends. The CDR3 nucleotides read TGTGCCAGCAGCCCAGGGAGATACGAGCAGTACTTC. Its protein is CASSPGRYEQYF.

The chain carries TRBV29-1 and TRBJ2-7, with 11 bases matching TRBD2. The trim removed 4 bases at V and 4 bases at J, leaving 3 bases unmatched. Germline lookup yields CDR1 SQVTM and CDR2 ANQGSEA. The CDR3 contains 13 residues. CDR3: CSVAGTSGYEQYF. The CDR3 coding sequence is TGCAGCGTTGCGGGGACTAGCGGATACGAGCAGTACTTC.

The rearrangement joins TRBV27 to TRBJ2-1; TRBD2 aligns across 9 bases. Germline CDR1 and CDR2: MNHEY and SMNVEV (reference sequence). The ends lost 4 bases at V and 7 bases at J; junction bases unmatched: 8. CDR3 size: 15 residues. CDR3 amino acids: CASSWGTSSRNEQFF. CDR3 sequence (DNA): TGTGCCAGCAGTTGGGGGACTAGCAGCAGAAATGAGCAGTTCTTC.

The rearrangement uses TRBV11-2 and TRBJ2-4; D unclear. This CDR3 has 13 residues. The germline gives CDR1 SGHAT, CDR2 FQNNGV. V was cut by 6 bases and J by 4 bases, with 10 bases left in between. The CDR3 DNA reads as TGTGCCAGCAGACCCCCGTTGAAAAACATTCAGTACTTC. Its translation: CASRPPLKNIQYF.

CDR3 residues: CASSWGGTNEKLFF. The CDR3 bases are TGTGCCAGTAGCTGGGGAGGAACTAATGAAAAACTGTTTTTT. The V call is TRBV27, the J call TRBJ1-4, with D unclear. The CDR3 has 14 residues. Germline V gene sequence: CDR1 MNHEY, CDR2 SMNVEV (reference sequence). Trimming stripped 9 bases from V and 1 base from J, with 12 bases between.

V gene TRBV10-1 combines with J gene TRBJ2-2, with unresolved D. With 3 bases removed from V and 6 bases from J, the gap between germline ends came to 5 bases. The CDR3 is 12 residues long. Germline loops: CDR1 WNHNN, CDR2 SYGVQD (reference sequence). The DNA of the CDR3 is TGCGCCAGCAGTGACGGAGCCGGGGAGCTGTTTTTT. This gives the protein CASSDGAGELFF.

Details on this clone: In the same sample, other DNA sequences code for this CDR3. The V and J genes are TRBV4-1 and TRBJ2-1; the match to TRBD2 covers 11 bases. The CDR3 has 17 amino acids. Trimming removed 0 bases from V and 4 bases from J; junction bases left unmatched: 5. Germline assignment: CDR1 MGHRA and CDR2 YSYEKL. The CDR3 spells CASSQDPRTSGYNEQFF. The CDR3 coding sequence is TGCGCCAGCAGCCAAGATCCTAGGACTAGCGGGTACAATGAGCAGTTCTTC.

The rearrangement links TRBV1 to TRBJ2-6; TRBD1 is taken as the D call from the table, unchecked against the DNA. TRBV1 is a pseudogene locus. The CDR3 runs 18 residues. CDR3 protein: CTSYQPRKQGTGANVLTF. Here the CDR3 DNA reads TGCACCAGCTATCAACCAAGAAAACAGGGTACTGGGGCCAACGTCCTGACTTTC.

The rearrangement uses TRBV11-2 and TRBJ2-3, with a possible D match to TRBD2 (6 bases). Trimming pared 4 bases from V and 6 bases from J, leaving 14 bases between. Germline assignment: CDR1 SGHAT and CDR2 FQNNGV. This CDR3 contains 14 residues. This CDR3 reads CASSYGLAKDTQYF. In DNA form, the CDR3 reads TGTGCCAGCAGCTACGGGCTAGCGAAGGATACGCAGTATTTT.

CDR3 nucleotides: TGTGCCAGCAGCGTAACAGGGCATCTCTCCTACGAGCAGTACTTC. Translating gives CASSVTGHLSYEQYF. The chain is built from TRBV9 and TRBJ2-7; possibly TRBD1 for D (6 bases). Germline lookup yields CDR1 SGDLS and CDR2 YYNGEE. V shed 1 base and J shed 0 bases, with 11 bases lying between them. This CDR3 has 15 residues.